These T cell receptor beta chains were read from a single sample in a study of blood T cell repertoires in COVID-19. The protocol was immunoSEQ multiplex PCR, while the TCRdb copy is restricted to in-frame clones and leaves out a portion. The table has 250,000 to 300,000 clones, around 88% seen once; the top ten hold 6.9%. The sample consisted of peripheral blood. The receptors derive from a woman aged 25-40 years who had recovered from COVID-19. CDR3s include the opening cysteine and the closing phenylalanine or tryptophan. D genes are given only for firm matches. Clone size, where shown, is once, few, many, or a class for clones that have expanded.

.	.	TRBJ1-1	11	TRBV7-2	CASSPQREAFF	TGTGCCAGCAGCCCCCAGCGTGAAGCTTTCTTT
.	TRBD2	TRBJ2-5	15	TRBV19	CASSPRALGGETQYF	TGTGCCAGTAGCCCACGGGCCCTGGGAGGGGAGACCCAGTACTTC
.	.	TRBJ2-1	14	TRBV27	CASSSHVRGNEQFF	TGTGCCAGCAGTTCCCACGTTAGGGGGAATGAGCAGTTCTTC
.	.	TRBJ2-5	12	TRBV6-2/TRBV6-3	CASSLGGGARNF	TGTGCCAGCAGCCTTGGGGGAGGAGCCCGGAACTTC
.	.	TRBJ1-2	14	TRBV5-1	CASSLAAGSYGYTF	TGCGCCAGCAGCTTGGCGGCAGGGTCCTATGGCTACACCTTC
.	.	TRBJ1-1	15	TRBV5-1	CASSRIPAGNTEAFF	TGCGCCAGCAGCCGAATCCCGGCGGGGAACACTGAAGCTTTCTTT
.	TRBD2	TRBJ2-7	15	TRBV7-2	CASSLTSGGPYEQYF	TGTGCCAGCAGCTTGACTAGCGGGGGGCCATACGAGCAGTACTTC
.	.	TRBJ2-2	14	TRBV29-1	CSVAASPNTGELFF	TGCAGCGTTGCGGCTAGCCCGAACACCGGGGAGCTGTTTTTT
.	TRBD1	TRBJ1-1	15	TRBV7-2	CASSTRTGKNTEAFF	TGTGCCAGCAGCACCCGGACAGGGAAGAACACTGAAGCTTTCTTT
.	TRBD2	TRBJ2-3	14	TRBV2	CASSDTSGVDTQYF	TGTGCCAGCAGTGATACTAGCGGGGTGGATACGCAGTATTTT
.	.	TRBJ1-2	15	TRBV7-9	CASRRNRRGLDGYTF	TGTGCCAGCAGGAGGAACAGGAGGGGTTTGGATGGCTACACCTTC
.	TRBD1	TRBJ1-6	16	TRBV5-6	CASSASTGVYSSPLHF	TGTGCCAGCAGCGCCAGCACAGGGGTTTATTCATCACCCCTCCACTTT
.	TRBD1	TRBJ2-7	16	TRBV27	CASSLVGQGKAYEQYF	TGTGCCAGCAGTTTAGTCGGACAGGGGAAAGCCTACGAGCAGTACTTC
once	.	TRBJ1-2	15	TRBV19	CASSTSGRGNYGYTF	TGTGCCAGTAGTACATCAGGGAGGGGGAACTATGGCTACACCTTC
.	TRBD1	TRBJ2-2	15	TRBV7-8	CASSGWTGWDGELFF	TGTGCCAGCAGCGGGTGGACAGGGTGGGACGGGGAGCTGTTTTTT
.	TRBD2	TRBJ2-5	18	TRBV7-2	CASSPQPGLAGDKETQYF	TGTGCCAGCAGCCCCCAACCGGGACTAGCGGGGGATAAAGAGACCCAGTACTTC
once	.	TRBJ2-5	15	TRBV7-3	CASTPTGGLGETQYF	TGTGCCAGCACCCCTACCGGGGGGCTTGGGGAGACCCAGTACTTC
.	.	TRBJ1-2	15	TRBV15	CATSRAFRDHGGYTF	TGTGCCACCAGCAGAGCTTTCAGGGATCATGGTGGCTACACCTTC
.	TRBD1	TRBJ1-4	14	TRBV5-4	CASSVGQDDEKLFF	TGTGCCAGCAGCGTGGGACAGGATGATGAAAAACTGTTTTTT
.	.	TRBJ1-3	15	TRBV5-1	CASSLAGGYGNTIYF	TGCGCCAGCAGCTTGGCCGGGGGGTACGGAAACACCATATATTTT
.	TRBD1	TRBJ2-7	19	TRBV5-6	CASSLVGVPTGGGQYEQYF	TGTGCCAGCAGCTTGGTCGGGGTTCCTACAGGGGGCGGCCAATACGAGCAGTACTTC
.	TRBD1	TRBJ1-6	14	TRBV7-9	CASSLGQIGSPLHF	TGTGCCAGCAGCTTGGGACAGATAGGTTCACCCCTCCACTTT
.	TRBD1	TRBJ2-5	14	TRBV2	CASSVAGGGETQYF	TGTGCCAGCAGTGTAGCAGGGGGTGGAGAGACCCAGTACTTC
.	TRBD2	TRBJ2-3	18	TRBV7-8	CASSPGLAGGPRSDTQYF	TGTGCCAGCAGCCCGGGACTAGCGGGGGGCCCCCGATCAGATACGCAGTATTTT
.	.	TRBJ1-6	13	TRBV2	CASSPTQNSPLHF	TGTGCCAGCAGTCCGACACAAAATTCACCCCTCCACTTT
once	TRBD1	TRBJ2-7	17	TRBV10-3	CAISESYPGQGRYEQYF	TGTGCCATCAGTGAGTCATACCCGGGACAGGGACGGTACGAGCAGTACTTC
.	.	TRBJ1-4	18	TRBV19	CASSTERGQPTTNEKLFF	TGTGCCAGTAGTACGGAAAGGGGCCAACCTACAACTAATGAAAAACTGTTTTTT
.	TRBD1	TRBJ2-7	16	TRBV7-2	CASSLAGGQVGDEQYF	TGTGCCAGCAGCTTAGCGGGGGGACAGGTCGGGGACGAGCAGTACTTC
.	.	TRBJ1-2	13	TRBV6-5	CASRPVSDYGYTF	TGTGCCAGCAGACCCGTTTCGGACTATGGCTACACCTTC